The next 28 T cell receptor beta chains were all read from a single sample in a study of radiation and T cells in renal cell carcinoma. Time point given: blood 4 weeks post-SBRT, at nephrectomy. Stated treatment: 15 Gy SBRT to primary tumor, nephrectomy 4 weeks later. The table came from immunoSEQ multiplex PCR; TCRdb's copy has only in-frame clones and leaves some out. The repertoire includes 75,000 to 90,000 clones, about 89% of them detected once, and more than 4.5% sits in the top ten. The specimen was blood, collected from a patient whose treatment included radiotherapy and nephrectomy. The receptor set was obtained from a woman aged 70 to 79 with renal cell carcinoma.

The chain carries TRBV29-1 and TRBJ2-7; 12 bases are shared with TRBD1. The CDR3 is made up of 15 amino acids. Per the germline V gene, CDR1 is SQVTM and CDR2 is ANQGSEA. After removal of 1 base from V and 6 bases from J, the junction contained 7 bases not matched to a gene. CDR3 in DNA: TGCAGCGTTGAAGGCGGGGGACAGGGGGCCACCGAGCAGTACTTC. Protein sequence: CSVEGGGQGATEQYF.

This chain links TRBV7-8 with TRBJ2-2; 8 bases align to TRBD2. V lost 5 bases to trimming and J lost 7 bases; unmatched junction nucleotides: 15. CDR3 length: 17 residues. Looked up from germline, CDR1 is SGHVS and CDR2 is FQNEAQ. CDR3: CASSPRGAGGSVGELFF. The CDR3 DNA reads as TGTGCCAGCAGCCCCAGGGGCGCGGGGGGTTCGGTCGGGGAGCTGTTTTTT.

V gene TRBV4-2 combines with J gene TRBJ1-5; TRBD1 matches 8 bases. V lost 3 bases to trimming and J lost 3 bases; unmatched junction nucleotides: 4. Germline V CDR1 and CDR2: LGHNA, YNFKEQ. This CDR3 comprises 15 residues. The chain's CDR3 is CASSQVDRDNQPQHF. The CDR3 bases are TGTGCCAGCAGCCAGGTGGACAGGGACAATCAGCCCCAGCATTTT.

CDR3 protein: CASSPGGGRNTEAFF. CDR3 sequence (DNA): TGTGCCAGCAGCCCCGGGGGGGGGCGTAACACTGAAGCTTTCTTT. The chain carries TRBV7-2 and TRBJ1-1; tentative D call: TRBD1 (6 bases). Germline V gene lookup returns CDR1 SGHTA and CDR2 FQGNSA. CDR3 length equals 15 residues. V was cut by 5 bases and J by 2 bases, with 15 bases left in between.

The rearrangement uses TRBV6-4 and TRBJ1-1; 7 positions match TRBD1. J lost 1 base, V lost 1 base, and 12 bases had no gene match. Germline CDR1 is MRHNA and CDR2 is SNTAGT. The CDR3 runs 18 residues. The CDR3 sequence: CASSDLGGRTASNTEAFF. CDR3 in DNA: TGTGCCAGCAGTGACTTAGGGGGCAGGACAGCTTCGAACACTGAAGCTTTCTTT.

The V gene is TRBV6-1, the J gene TRBJ1-6; TRBD1 aligns across 7 bases. J lost 10 bases, V lost 1 base, and 1 base had no gene match. The CDR3 covers 13 residues. Germline V lookup: CDR1 MNHNS, CDR2 SASEGT. CDR3 amino acids: CASSEGTGSPLHF. In DNA, the CDR3 is TGTGCCAGCAGTGAAGGGACAGGCTCACCCCTCCACTTT.

This chain connects TRBV5-1 to TRBJ1-2; 7 nucleotides agree with TRBD1. J gave up 7 bases and V 4 bases, and 10 bases lay outside the gene matches. Per germline, CDR1 SGHRS and CDR2 YFSETQ. This CDR3 spans 14 amino acids. The CDR3 DNA reads as TGCGCCAGCAGCCCCGACGGACAGGCCGGTGGCTACACCTTC. It is translated as CASSPDGQAGGYTF.

The chain recombines TRBV5-1 with TRBJ2-2; D gene uncertain. V lost 4 bases and J lost 9, with 7 bases in between. The CDR3 covers 11 residues. Germline assignment: CDR1 SGHRS and CDR2 YFSETQ. CDR3 amino acids: CASSRSRELFF. DNA for the CDR3: TGCGCCAGCAGCCGATCCAGGGAGCTGTTTTTT.

The chain has TRBV13 and TRBJ2-3; 11 nucleotides match TRBD2. V trimming: 5 bases; J trimming: 1 base; junction bases outside the gene matches: 2. The CDR3 sequence is 15 residues long. Germline CDR1 reads PRHDT; CDR2 reads FYEKMQ (reference sequence). Here the CDR3 DNA reads TGTGCCAGCAGCGTTAGCGGGGGGGGCACAGATACGCAGTATTTT. It yields the protein CASSVSGGGTDTQYF.

J is TRBJ1-1 and V is TRBV27; D is uncertain. The CDR3 covers 14 residues. The germline V gene encodes CDR1 MNHEY and CDR2 SMNVEV (reference sequence). The V end lost 4 bases, the J end lost 6 bases, and 15 bases lay between the germline ends. As DNA, the CDR3 is TGTGCCAGCAGTTCAGACGACTCCCCCCCTGAAGCTTTCTTT. Translating gives CASSSDDSPPEAFF.

The chain couples TRBV19 to TRBJ2-5, with a tentative D call TRBD1 (6 bases). There are 14 residues in the CDR3. V was trimmed by 3 bases and J by 4 bases, leaving 12 bases between them. CDR1 and CDR2 (germline): LNHDA, SQIVND (reference sequence). Here the CDR3 reads CASSIQGMGETQYF. The CDR3, as DNA: TGTGCCAGTAGTATTCAGGGGATGGGAGAGACCCAGTACTTC.

This clone appeared once. The rearrangement joins TRBV30 to TRBJ1-1, with 10 bases that match TRBD1. This CDR3 spans 12 amino acids. Germline trimming cut 5 bases from V and 5 bases from J; bases unmatched to any gene: 2. Germline CDR1 GTSNPN, CDR2 SVGIG (reference sequence). The CDR3 here is CAWGQGGTEAFF. The CDR3 bases are TGTGCCTGGGGACAGGGGGGGACTGAAGCTTTCTTT.

The CDR3 is CASSPWAAETQYF. The CDR3 coding sequence is TGTGCCAGCAGTCCCTGGGCGGCAGAGACCCAGTACTTC. V gene TRBV13 combines with J gene TRBJ2-5; unclear D gene. Germline assignment: CDR1 PRHDT and CDR2 FYEKMQ (reference sequence). CDR3 length: 13 residues. V lost 6 bases, J lost 4 bases, and 12 bases lay in between.

The genes are TRBV27 and TRBJ1-3; 7 bases fit TRBD1. Trimming at V came to 4 bases and at J to 2 bases, leaving 5 bases not matched to a gene. The CDR3 is made up of 15 amino acids. The germline V gene encodes CDR1 MNHEY and CDR2 SMNVEV (reference sequence). The CDR3 loop is CASSSQGPPGNTIYF. The CDR3 nucleotides are TGTGCCAGCAGTTCACAGGGGCCTCCTGGAAACACCATATATTTT.

The chain employs TRBV19 and TRBJ2-1; TRBD2 matches at 8 bases. CDR1 is LNHDA, CDR2 SQIVND, per germline (reference sequence). V shed 5 bases and J 4 bases; nucleotides not matched to a gene: 10. CDR3 size: 16 residues. The DNA for the CDR3 is TGTGCCAGTAGTCCTGAGCGGGGGCCGGGGTACAATGAGCAGTTCTTC. Translating it yields CASSPERGPGYNEQFF.

V gene TRBV7-9 combines with J gene TRBJ1-2; 8 bases line up with TRBD1. There are 13 residues in the CDR3. From germline, CDR1 is SEHNR and CDR2 FQNEAQ (reference sequence). V gave up 5 bases and J gave up 6 bases; unmatched junction bases: 5. CDR3 bases: TGTGCCAGCAGCATCAGGGGGCAGGATGGCTACACCTTC. Protein product: CASSIRGQDGYTF. Full variable domain (missing parts from reference TRBV7-9 and TRBJ1-2): DTGVSQNPRHKITKRGQNVTFRCDPISEHNRLYWYRQTLGQGPEFLTYFQNEAQLEKSRLLSDRFSAERPKGSFSTLEIQRTEQGDSAMYLCASSIRGQDGYTFGSGTRLTVV.

This chain uses TRBV19 with TRBJ1-5; tentative D call: TRBD1 (6 bases). Trimming removed 3 bases from V and 4 bases from J, with 16 bases in between. The CDR3 consists of 16 residues. Germline V lookup: CDR1 LNHDA, CDR2 SQIVND (reference sequence). In DNA form, the CDR3 reads TGTGCCAGTAGTATGATGGTGAGGGGGAGGAATCAGCCCCAGCATTTT. Its translation: CASSMMVRGRNQPQHF.

The chain employs TRBV7-6 and TRBJ1-6; TRBD1 is a possible D gene (5 bases). The V gene lost 5 bases and the J gene lost 0 bases, with 14 bases spanning the gap. Germline-derived CDR1 and CDR2 are SGHVS and FNYEAQ. The CDR3 loop spans 17 amino acids. CDR3 in DNA: TGTGCCAGCAGCGCAGGGTCGAAGAGCTCCTATAATTCACCCCTCCACTTT. Amino acid sequence: CASSAGSKSSYNSPLHF.

The table lists this clone with a few counts. In DNA, the CDR3 is TGCAGCTCCAAATCAGGGGCCAATGAGCAGTTCTTC. Translation: CSSKSGANEQFF. This sequence joins TRBV29-1 and TRBJ2-1; TRBD1 might be the D (6 bases). Germline V gene lookup returns CDR1 SQVTM and CDR2 ANQGSEA. V was trimmed by 8 bases and J by 6 bases, leaving 14 bases between them. The CDR3 spans 12 residues.

V usage is TRBV6-1 and J usage is TRBJ1-3, with 9 bases lining up with TRBD1. This CDR3 has 15 amino acids. V dropped 3 bases and J dropped 5; count of bases not matched to a gene: 5. CDR1 and CDR2 from the germline V gene are MNHNS and SASEGT. CDR3 nucleotides: TGTGCCAGCAGTGACTACAGGGGGCGGAGAAACACCATATATTTT. This sequence encodes CASSDYRGRRNTIYF.

The V gene is TRBV5-1, the J gene TRBJ1-6; 10 bases are shared with TRBD1. V lost 5 bases, J lost 9 bases, and 5 bases stayed unmatched. The germline CDR1 and CDR2 sequences are SGHRS and YFSETQ. The length of the CDR3 is 14 residues. The CDR3 sequence is CASRPGTGVSPLHF. The DNA for the CDR3 is TGCGCCAGCAGGCCCGGGACAGGGGTTTCACCCCTCCACTTT.

The rearrangement links TRBV27 to TRBJ1-3, with D possibly TRBD1 on 6 matching bases. The CDR3 is 14 amino acids. V was pared by 4 bases and J by 4 bases, with 11 bases between. Per germline, CDR1 MNHEY and CDR2 SMNVEV (reference sequence). The CDR3 DNA is TGTGCCAGCAGTTCCGCAGGGGCGGGAAACACCATATATTTT. The encoded protein is CASSSAGAGNTIYF.

V is TRBV7-2 and J is TRBJ2-5; D gene unclear. This CDR3 has 14 amino acids. The V gene's germline CDR1 is SGHTA and CDR2 FQGNSA. The V and J ends lost 1 base and 5 bases respectively, with 11 bases between them. CDR3 bases: TGTGCCAGCAGCTTAGAATTCGTCTCGGAGACCCAGTACTTC. Protein: CASSLEFVSETQYF.

This clone has a handful of counts. The chain is built from TRBV9 and TRBJ2-2; D may be TRBD2 (5 bases). This CDR3 contains 13 residues. Germline values: CDR1 SGDLS, CDR2 YYNGEE. V was cut by 5 bases and J by 8 bases, with 13 bases left in between. DNA for the CDR3: TGTGCCAGCAGTGGGAGTTCGAGTGGGGAGCTGTTTTTT. This encodes CASSGSSSGELFF.

The CDR3 reads CASSSRVLDSGANVLTF. The CDR3 bases are TGTGCCAGTAGTTCCAGGGTCCTGGACTCTGGGGCCAACGTCCTGACTTTC. This chain connects TRBV19 to TRBJ2-6, with a weak D call TRBD1 (5 bases). Germline CDR1 is LNHDA and CDR2 is SQIVND (reference sequence). CDR3 length equals 17 residues. Trimming removed 5 bases at V and 0 bases at J, with 14 bases between.

The chain has TRBV5-1 and TRBJ2-5; D gene unclear. This CDR3 contains 15 residues. The germline gives CDR1 SGHRS, CDR2 YFSETQ. The ends were cut back, 1 base at V and 1 base at J, with 11 bases in the middle. The CDR3 nucleotides are TGCGCCAGCAGCTTGAGGGCAACGAGCCAAGAGACCCAGTACTTC. It translates to CASSLRATSQETQYF.

The chain joins TRBV7-2 to TRBJ2-5, with D perhaps TRBD2 (7 bases). This CDR3 has 16 residues. V lost 0 bases and J 1 base, leaving 12 bases between the germline ends. CDR1 SGHTA and CDR2 FQGNSA come from the germline V gene. CDR3 in amino acids: CASSLAGGGTQETQYF. CDR3 bases: TGTGCCAGCAGCTTAGCGGGAGGGGGGACCCAAGAGACCCAGTACTTC.

This chain uses TRBV29-1 with TRBJ1-1; D unclear. Deletions cut 3 bases from V and 5 bases from J, with 7 bases between. In germline, CDR1 is SQVTM, CDR2 ANQGSEA. The CDR3 contains 11 residues. In DNA form, the CDR3 reads TGCAGCGTTGAGGGCCCAACTGAAGCTTTCTTT. The encoded protein is CSVEGPTEAFF.